This T cell receptor beta chain is drawn from a study of CD4+ T cells in melanoma. Study results and caveats: Reportedly, melanoma neoantigen-specific CD4+ T cells showed varied differentiation states. CD8+ T cell, macrophage and B cell function reportedly correlated with neoantigen-specific CD4+ T cells.

Clones were sequenced by immunoSEQ multiplex PCR, and TCRdb holds only the in-frame ones, with some missing. The sample has about 140,000 clones, 85% to 95% seen once. The CDR3 consists of 13 residues. Trimming removed 8 bases at V and 4 bases at J, with 14 bases between. CDR1 MNHEY and CDR2 SVGAGI come from the germline V gene. A word on this clone: Its antigen is still unknown.

The receptor was derived from a human donor with melanoma. This chain connects TRBV6-5 to TRBJ1-1; D is undetermined. CDR3 coding DNA: TGTGCCAGCGCAGTCGGGAGGTCCACTGAAGCTTTCTTT. Amino acids: CASAVGRSTEAFF.